The 22 T cell receptor beta chains in this list originate from one sample, sequenced in a study of tumor-infiltrating lymphocytes in primary liver carcinoma. A primer matching the constant region was used to make TCR beta cDNA from 450 to 500 ng of total RNA. Sequencing libraries for TCR beta derived from three nested multiplex PCR rounds that used slightly modified ARM-PCR. In the first two PCR rounds, TRBV1-TRBV30 forward primers were paired with a C-beta reverse primer, and each round lasted about 10 cycles. TCRdb reprocessed the multiplex PCR reads with MiXCR, giving one entry per CDR3 protein. The repertoire includes 100,000 to 150,000 distinct CDR3 sequences, around 64% of them detected once, and approximately 8% sits in the top ten. Unsorted bulk tissue (roughly 19-31 mg) underwent RNA and DNA co-extraction. Material: liver tumor tissue from sampling region 3. Subset specified: tumor region T3, left-lateral pole. Receptor source: a woman aged 60 to 75 with primary liver carcinoma and hepatitis B virus infection.

This clonotype was seen once. A junction end diverges from the germline sequence, so it may reflect a read error. The chain uses TRBV11-2 and TRBJ2-2; 7 nucleotides match TRBD2. Germline-derived CDR1 and CDR2 are SGHAT and FQNNGV. This CDR3 region has 12 residues. The CDR3, as DNA: TGTGCCAGCAGCTTCCTAAGCGGGGAGCTGTTCTTT. This translates into CASSFLSGELFF.

A single count supports this clonotype. Because it lacks the conserved phenylalanine or tryptophan at the end, this CDR3 is likely a read error. The gene calls are TRBV11-3 and TRBJ2-5; D not certain. Between the trimmed V and J ends, which lost 5 bases and 2 bases, there was a span of 9 bases. This CDR3 has 13 residues. CDR1 is SGHNT, CDR2 YENEEA, per germline. The DNA for the CDR3 is TGTGCCAGCAGCCTAGTTGGTCAAGAGACCCAGTACCTC. Residues: CASSLVGQETQYL.

This clonotype turned up a few times. The final CDR3 position lacks the conserved phenylalanine or tryptophan, pointing to a likely read error. The genes are TRBV11-2 and TRBJ2-5; a possible D gene is TRBD2 (6 bases). This CDR3 is built from 15 residues. The germline V gene has CDR1 SGHAT and CDR2 FQNNGV. V gave up 2 bases and J gave up 2 bases, with 12 bases separating them. The DNA for the CDR3 is TGTGCCAGCAGCTTACGACTAGAACGGCAAGAGACCCAGTACCTC. As protein: CASSLRLERQETQYL.

This clonotype came up once. A read error may account for a junction end that differs from germline. This chain joins TRBV11-2 and TRBJ2-3, with D possibly matching TRBD2 (5 bases). This CDR3 region has 15 residues. Germline values: CDR1 SGHAT, CDR2 FQNNGV. CDR3 coding DNA: TGTGCAAGCAGCCTAGAGGGTAGGAATACAGATAGGCAGTATTTT. Its translation is CASSLEGRNTDRQYF. The complete variable domain, with remaining parts taken from reference TRBV11-2 and TRBJ2-3, reads EAGVAQSPRYKIIEKRQSVAFWCNPISGHATLYWYQQILGQGPKLLIQFQNNGVVDDSQLPKDRFSAERLKGVDSTLKIQPAKLEDSAVYLCASSLEGRNTDRQYFGPGTRLTVL.

Details on this clonotype: This clone may be a read error of a much larger clone one base away. The gene calls are TRBV10-2 and TRBJ2-1, with D possibly being TRBD1 or TRBD2 (5 bases each). This CDR3 has 13 residues. Trimming removed 8 bases at V and 6 bases at J, with 14 bases between. Germline CDR1 and CDR2: WSHSY and SAAADI. CDR3 sequence: CASDRSGTNEQFF. CDR3 in DNA: TGCGCCAGCGACCGCTCAGGGACCAATGAGCAGTTCTTC.

About this clonotype: Being one base from a much bigger clone, this may be a read error. The chain employs TRBV29-1 and TRBJ1-3, with 9 bases identical to TRBD1. With 8 bases clipped from V and 8 bases from J, the junction kept 16 bases outside the gene matches. CDR1 SQVTM and CDR2 ANQGSEA come from the germline V gene. The CDR3 totals 15 residues. For the CDR3, the DNA is TGCAGCACACAGGGGGCTTCGATTTCGTTGGACACCATATATTTT. This encodes CSTQGASISLDTIYF. The full variable domain, rest sourced from reference TRBV29-1 and TRBJ1-3, is SAVISQKPSRDICQRGTSLTIQCQVDSQVTMMFWYRQQPGQSLTLIATANQGSEATYESGFVIDKFPISRPNLTFSTLTVSNMSPEDSSIYLCSTQGASISLDTIYFGEGSWLTVV.

In nucleotides, the CDR3 is TGTGCCAGCGGCTATATCGGGCAGACTGAAGCTTTCTTT. Encoded protein: CASGYIGQTEAFF. The chain links TRBV11-3 to TRBJ1-1; D unclear. CDR1 is SGHNT and CDR2 is YENEEA in the germline V gene. Trimming took 8 bases from V and 5 from J, leaving 15 bases between them. The length of the CDR3 is 13 residues.

A word on this clonotype: The junction departs from germline at one end; a sequencing error may be responsible. This rearrangement joins TRBV28 to TRBJ2-7; TRBD1 matches at 7 bases. Germline CDR1 MDHEN, CDR2 SYDVKM. The CDR3 length is 19 residues. CDR3 in DNA: TGTGCCAACAGTCCCCGACAGGGAAAGACTCCCGGGAACTCGACCGAGCAGTACTTC. This codes for CANSPRQGKTPGNSTEQYF.

This clonotype was seen a handful of times. Its ends do not fully match the called genes, so a read error is possible. The chain combines TRBV30 with TRBJ2-1; D is possibly TRBD1 or TRBD2 (5 bases each). CDR3 size: 13 residues. Looked up from germline, CDR1 is GTSNPN and CDR2 is SVGIG (reference sequence). CDR3 nucleotide sequence: TGTGCCTGGCACCCCGGGACCCTTGATGAGCAGATCTTC. This sequence encodes CAWHPGTLDEQIF.

Ten or more counts support this clonotype. The chain couples TRBV6-6 to TRBJ2-2; D not resolved. The V and J ends lost 5 bases and 6 bases respectively, with 10 bases between them. This CDR3 region has 13 residues. Per germline, CDR1 MNHNY and CDR2 SVGAGI (reference sequence). CDR3 in amino acids: CASSGRAAGELFF. CDR3 nucleotides: TGTGCCAGCAGTGGAAGGGCAGCCGGGGAGCTGTTTTTT.

In regard to this clonotype: One base away lies a much larger clone, so this may be a sequencing read error. This rearrangement joins TRBV5-6 to TRBJ2-1; 8 nucleotides line up with TRBD2. Germline CDR1 is SGHDT and CDR2 is YYEEEE. This CDR3 has 16 residues. CDR3 amino acids: CTSSLSPSGRPNEQFF. The DNA for the CDR3 is TGTACCAGCAGCTTAAGCCCTAGCGGGCGTCCTAATGAGCAGTTCTTC.

For this clonotype: A much bigger clone sits one base away, suggesting this may be a read error. The chain links TRBV5-1 to TRBJ2-1; a weak D match, TRBD2 (5 bases). This CDR3 contains 16 residues. Trimming removed 0 bases from V and 5 bases from J, with 15 bases in between. The germline V gene encodes CDR1 SGHRS and CDR2 YFSETQ. The CDR3, as DNA: TGCGCCAGCAGCTTGGTGTCCCCTCCGAGGGACAATGAGCAGTTCTTC. It translates to CASSLVSPPRDNEQFF.

This clonotype was observed at least ten times. The V and J genes are TRBV29-1 and TRBJ2-1; D perhaps matches TRBD1 (6 bases). Per germline, CDR1 SQVTM and CDR2 ANQGSEA. V lost 7 bases and J lost 1, with 11 bases in between. The CDR3 has 13 amino acids. CDR3 DNA sequence: TGCAGCGGTCGGGACACTTCCTACAATGAGCAGTTCTTC. Its translation: CSGRDTSYNEQFF.

This clonotype has ten or more counts. V gene TRBV11-2 combines with J gene TRBJ2-3; D unresolved. Trimming removed 0 bases at V and 5 bases at J, with 6 bases between. CDR1 is SGHAT, CDR2 FQNNGV, per germline. The CDR3 has 13 amino acids. CDR3 nucleotides: TGTGCCAGCAGCTTAGATAGAATAGATACGCAGTATTTT. As protein: CASSLDRIDTQYF.

This chain uses TRBV6-5 with TRBJ2-5; no reliable D call. The CDR3 runs 13 residues. V shed 8 bases and J shed 5 bases, with 15 bases lying between them. Germline V gene sequence: CDR1 MNHEY, CDR2 SVGAGI. The DNA for the CDR3 is TGTGCCAGCGGTGCCGCGTTGGGGGAGACCCAGTACTTC. It specifies CASGAALGETQYF.

With regard to this clonotype: Sequence at one end of the junction differs from germline and may be a read error. The V call is TRBV11-3, the J call TRBJ1-2; 8 bases are shared with TRBD1. The CDR3 is 14 residues long. CDR1 is SGHNT, CDR2 YENEEA, per germline. CDR3 DNA sequence: TGTACCAGCAGCCCGGACAGGGCTAACTATGGCTACATCTTC. It specifies CTSSPDRANYGYIF.

On this clonotype: Compared with germline, one end of the junction differs, possibly owing to a read error. V is TRBV11-2 and J is TRBJ2-4; unclear D gene. CDR3 length: 15 residues. Germline lookup yields CDR1 SGHAT and CDR2 FQNNGV. CDR3 coding DNA: TGTGCCAGCAGCTTAGCTCCGGCAGAGCAAGACATCCAGTACTTC. It encodes CASSLAPAEQDIQYF. The variable domain in full, with the rest retrieved from reference TRBV11-2 and TRBJ2-4, is EAGVAQSPRYKIIEKRQSVAFWCNPISGHATLYWYQQILGQGPKLLIQFQNNGVVDDSQLPKDRFSAERLKGVDSTLKIQPAKLEDSAVYLCASSLAPAEQDIQYFGAGTRLSVL.

Concerning this clonotype itself: Being one base from a much bigger clone, this may be a read error. V is TRBV28 and J is TRBJ2-6; D ambiguous. CDR1 and CDR2 from the germline V gene are MDHEN and SYDVKM. Trimming cost V 7 bases and J 5 bases, with 6 bases left between them. The CDR3 loop spans 12 amino acids. CDR3 protein: CASNYRANVLTF. The CDR3 DNA is TGTGCCAGCAACTACAGGGCCAACGTCCTGACTTTC.

Concerning this clonotype itself: Because the CDR3 is missing its conserved closing phenylalanine or tryptophan, this is likely a read error. The limits of the CDR3 on the DNA are not certain, so only TCRdb's listed CDR3 is given. The CDR3 protein is CASRRKRGETQYL. This rearrangement joins TRBV11-2 to TRBJ2-5; the D call in the table, TRBD2, was not verified against the DNA. Germline V gene sequence: CDR1 SGHAT, CDR2 FQNNGV. Both ends counted, the CDR3 spans 13 residues.

Note on this clonotype: A much larger clone sits a single nucleotide away, making a read error possible. The gene calls are TRBV5-5 and TRBJ1-5; D not resolved. This CDR3 is 15 amino acids long. CDR1 and CDR2 from the germline V gene are SGHKS and YYEKEE (reference sequence). The CDR3 coding sequence is TGTGCCAGCAGCTTGAGGCAGGATAGCAATCGGCCCCAGCATTTT. Translated: CASSLRQDSNRPQHF.

About this clonotype: At one boundary the junction diverges from the germline segment, which might be a read error. The CDR3 DNA sequence: TGTGTCAGCAGGACTACGACAGGGAGGAACACTGAAGCTTCCTTT. It specifies CVSRTTTGRNTEASF. This chain connects TRBV6-1 to TRBJ1-1; 7 positions match TRBD1. The CDR3 loop spans 15 amino acids. In germline, CDR1 is MNHNS, CDR2 SASEGT.

Notes on this clonotype: At one of its ends the junction is not consistent with the germline gene, which may arise from a read error. The chain employs TRBV10-2 and TRBJ1-6; D is uncertain. The CDR3 runs 14 residues. The germline CDR1 and CDR2 sequences are WSHSY and SAAADI. The CDR3 region has the DNA TGCGCCGGCAGTGAAGGAGGGAATAATTCACCCCTCCACTTT. Protein: CAGSEGGNNSPLHF.